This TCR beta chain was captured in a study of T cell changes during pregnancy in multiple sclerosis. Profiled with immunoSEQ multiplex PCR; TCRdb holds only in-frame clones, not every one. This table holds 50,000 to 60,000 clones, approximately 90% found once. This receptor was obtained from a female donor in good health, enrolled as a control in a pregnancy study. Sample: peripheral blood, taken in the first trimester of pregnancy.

The CDR3 DNA sequence: TGTGCCAGCAGCCATATCACGGGGGGGCGAACCGGGGAGCTGTTTTTT. As protein: CASSHITGGRTGELFF. The chain joins TRBV7-3 to TRBJ2-2; the match to TRBD2 covers 8 bases. V gave up 5 bases and J gave up 5 bases; unmatched junction bases: 10. This CDR3 comprises 16 residues. The germline CDR1 and CDR2 sequences are SGHTA and FQGTGA.